This T cell receptor beta chain is from a study of OX40 agonist ivuxolimab in advanced cancers. The data were produced by immunoSEQ multiplex PCR, yet TCRdb's version contains in-frame clones alone and is incomplete. The sample lists roughly 54,000 clones, 70% to 90% occurring once. Germline V CDR1 and CDR2: SGHTS, YDEGEE. Germline trimming cut 10 bases from V and 1 base from J; bases unmatched to any gene: 4. The CDR3 runs 13 residues. The chain uses TRBV5-8 and TRBJ2-1, with 8 positions matching TRBD2. This clonotype was sampled from an adult with an advanced solid tumor such as melanoma, head and neck, liver or kidney cancer. Material: CD4+ or CD8+ T cells sorted from blood, obtained in a trial of the OX40 agonist ivuxolimab. The CDR3 reads CAPGGRSYNEQFF. CDR3 nucleotide sequence: TGTGCCCCGGGGGGGAGGTCCTACAATGAGCAGTTCTTC.